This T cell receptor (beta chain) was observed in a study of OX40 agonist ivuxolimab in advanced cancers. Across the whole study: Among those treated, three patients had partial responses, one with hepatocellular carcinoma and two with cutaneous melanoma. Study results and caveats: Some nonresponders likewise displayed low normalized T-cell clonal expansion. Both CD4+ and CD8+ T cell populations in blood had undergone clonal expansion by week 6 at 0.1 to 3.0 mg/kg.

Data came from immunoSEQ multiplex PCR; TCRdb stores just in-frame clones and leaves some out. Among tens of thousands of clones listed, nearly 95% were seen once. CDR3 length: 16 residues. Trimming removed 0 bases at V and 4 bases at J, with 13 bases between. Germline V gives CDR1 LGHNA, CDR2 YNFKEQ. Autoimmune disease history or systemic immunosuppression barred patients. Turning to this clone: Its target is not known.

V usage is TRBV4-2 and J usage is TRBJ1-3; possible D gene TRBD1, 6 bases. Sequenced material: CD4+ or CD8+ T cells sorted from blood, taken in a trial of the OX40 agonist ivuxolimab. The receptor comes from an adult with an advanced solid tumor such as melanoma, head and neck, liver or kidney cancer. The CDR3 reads CASSQDWSGAGNTIYF. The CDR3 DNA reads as TGTGCCAGCAGCCAAGATTGGTCAGGGGCAGGAAACACCATATATTTT.